The rows below give T cell receptor beta chains drawn from one sample of a study of cytomegalovirus exposure and HLA in healthy donors. Repertoires were generated with immunoSEQ multiplex PCR, while TCRdb's copy carries only in-frame clones and drops some. The sample yields some 45,000 clones, approximately 90% seen once. Sequenced: PBMCs. Every receptor here comes from a woman in her thirties or forties in good health and CMV-seropositive. Both conserved end residues are part of each CDR3. The order of the fields is V gene, J gene, CDR3 protein.

v_gene: TRBV29-1; j_gene: TRBJ1-1; CDR3aa: CSVQGQGFGTEAFF
v_gene: TRBV6-5; j_gene: TRBJ2-3; CDR3aa: CASSYSQGVRTDTQYF
v_gene: TRBV18; j_gene: TRBJ2-5; CDR3aa: CASSPKQQETQYF
v_gene: TRBV5-5; j_gene: TRBJ2-5; CDR3aa: CASSLARTSGRVETQYF
v_gene: TRBV19; j_gene: TRBJ1-3; CDR3aa: CASQQLRGNTIYF
v_gene: TRBV5-8; j_gene: TRBJ2-2; CDR3aa: CASSTGQNTGELFF
v_gene: TRBV28; j_gene: TRBJ2-2; CDR3aa: CASSFRTGLTGELFF
v_gene: TRBV11-2; j_gene: TRBJ2-7; CDR3aa: CASSLTGVYYEQYF
v_gene: TRBV7-2; j_gene: TRBJ1-1; CDR3aa: CASSLEQGVGTEAFF
v_gene: TRBV7-9; j_gene: TRBJ1-1; CDR3aa: CASSFGRNTEAFF
v_gene: TRBV6-6; j_gene: TRBJ2-3; CDR3aa: CASSSQGSTDTQYF
v_gene: TRBV6-5; j_gene: TRBJ2-3; CDR3aa: CATLRGAGADTQYF
v_gene: TRBV9; j_gene: TRBJ2-1; CDR3aa: CASSVVGLAVFNEQFF
v_gene: TRBV29-1; j_gene: TRBJ2-3; CDR3aa: CSVMGLAEITDTQYF
v_gene: TRBV28; j_gene: TRBJ2-1; CDR3aa: CASSLMGGAGANNEQFF
v_gene: TRBV5-4; j_gene: TRBJ2-2; CDR3aa: CASSSRDSRAGELFF
v_gene: TRBV7-3; j_gene: TRBJ2-2; CDR3aa: CASSRPGTGELFF
v_gene: TRBV15; j_gene: TRBJ2-4; CDR3aa: CATSRETGSQNIQYF
v_gene: TRBV2; j_gene: TRBJ1-1; CDR3aa: CASCPTGGVVTEAFF
v_gene: TRBV6-6; j_gene: TRBJ1-2; CDR3aa: CASSTGTGGVFGYTF
v_gene: TRBV4-2; j_gene: TRBJ2-3; CDR3aa: CASSQELAGGRQDTQYF
v_gene: TRBV4-2; j_gene: TRBJ1-1; CDR3aa: CASSQARKARGHTEAFF
v_gene: TRBV4-2; j_gene: TRBJ2-2; CDR3aa: CASTKTSGRAVPGELFF
v_gene: TRBV7-2; j_gene: TRBJ1-2; CDR3aa: CASSLSGDRGRGYTF
v_gene: TRBV7-6; j_gene: TRBJ2-7; CDR3aa: CASSFGTGTEQYF
v_gene: TRBV4-1; j_gene: TRBJ2-7; CDR3aa: CASSALAEYEQYF
v_gene: TRBV7-9; j_gene: TRBJ1-2; CDR3aa: CASSLGQSQGGYTF
v_gene: TRBV19; j_gene: TRBJ1-2; CDR3aa: CASSIFTGYGYTF
v_gene: TRBV15; j_gene: TRBJ2-3; CDR3aa: CATSLTLGADTQYF
v_gene: TRBV5-1; j_gene: TRBJ2-7; CDR3aa: CASSIGQAPSYEQYF
v_gene: TRBV5-1; j_gene: TRBJ1-1; CDR3aa: CASSLARGVNTEAFF
v_gene: TRBV6-6; j_gene: TRBJ2-1; CDR3aa: CASEGTSGLNEQFF
v_gene: TRBV7-7; j_gene: TRBJ2-1; CDR3aa: CASSLGLAGAGDEQFF
v_gene: TRBV28; j_gene: TRBJ2-3; CDR3aa: CASGAWATTDTQYF
v_gene: TRBV6-5; j_gene: TRBJ1-4; CDR3aa: CASSRTGREKLFF
v_gene: TRBV7-7; j_gene: TRBJ2-5; CDR3aa: CASSLGTEEETQYF
v_gene: TRBV6-1; j_gene: TRBJ1-2; CDR3aa: CASSDLGQGVYGYTF
v_gene: TRBV6-5; j_gene: TRBJ1-6; CDR3aa: CASSLDRSNSPLHF
v_gene: TRBV13; j_gene: TRBJ1-2; CDR3aa: CASSFRLTNGYGYTF
v_gene: TRBV6-5; j_gene: TRBJ2-7; CDR3aa: CASSYDRSLYEQYF
v_gene: TRBV7-7; j_gene: TRBJ2-3; CDR3aa: CASSLAGLLTDTQYF
v_gene: TRBV11-2; j_gene: TRBJ2-2; CDR3aa: CASGQSNTGELFF
v_gene: TRBV5-1; j_gene: TRBJ2-2; CDR3aa: CASSWSSGRTGELFF
v_gene: TRBV2; j_gene: TRBJ2-7; CDR3aa: CASEGGVKGDEQYF
v_gene: TRBV7-2; j_gene: TRBJ2-7; CDR3aa: CASSLTSGYEQYF
v_gene: TRBV19; j_gene: TRBJ1-3; CDR3aa: CASSIERWADSGNTIYF
v_gene: TRBV7-9; j_gene: TRBJ2-5; CDR3aa: CASSLEASGETQYF
v_gene: TRBV5-5; j_gene: TRBJ1-4; CDR3aa: CASRYQGSTNEKLFF
v_gene: TRBV5-1; j_gene: TRBJ2-1; CDR3aa: CASSLAPSGDYNEQFF
v_gene: TRBV2; j_gene: TRBJ2-7; CDR3aa: CASRKGTDLFSEQYF
v_gene: TRBV19; j_gene: TRBJ1-5; CDR3aa: CASSLQGGNQPQHF
v_gene: TRBV19; j_gene: TRBJ1-1; CDR3aa: CASSLASNTEAFF
v_gene: TRBV29-1; j_gene: TRBJ1-2; CDR3aa: CSVEYSDGYTF
v_gene: TRBV18; j_gene: TRBJ2-6; CDR3aa: CASSTYQGEGSGANVLTF
v_gene: TRBV18; j_gene: TRBJ1-2; CDR3aa: CASSPGRQGESYGYTF
v_gene: TRBV6-5; j_gene: TRBJ2-7; CDR3aa: CASSYSRDYEQYF
v_gene: TRBV28; j_gene: TRBJ2-5; CDR3aa: CATGGDGDWYQETQYF
v_gene: TRBV7-6; j_gene: TRBJ1-3; CDR3aa: CASSLTLSTASSGNTIYF
v_gene: TRBV19; j_gene: TRBJ1-1; CDR3aa: CASIRTGGNTEAFF